This T cell receptor (beta chain) stems from a study of blood T cell repertoires in COVID-19. Sequencing used immunoSEQ multiplex PCR; TCRdb keeps in-frame clones, though not all of them. The sample has 95,000 to 150,000 clones; roughly 84% are singletons. There are 14 residues in the CDR3. Between the trimmed V and J ends, which lost 3 bases and 2 bases, there was a span of 10 bases. Germline lookup yields CDR1 SEHNR and CDR2 FQNEAQ (reference sequence). Clinical histories supplied by participants themselves formed the basis of cohort assignment. Donors in Cohort 3 who had recovered were those with two negative PCRs, healthcare professional clearance, or resolution of their symptoms.

Sequencing input: PBMCs or T cells enriched from blood (not recorded which). This clonotype was obtained from a woman aged 25 to 45 who had recovered from COVID-19. The genes are TRBV7-9 and TRBJ2-5; D remains ambiguous. The CDR3 loop reads CASSLVGVQETQYF. The CDR3 nucleotides are TGTGCCAGCAGCTTGGTTGGAGTTCAAGAGACCCAGTACTTC. Using reference TRBV7-9 and TRBJ2-5 for the parts outside the CDR3, the full variable domain is DTGVSQNPRHKITKRGQNVTFRCDPISEHNRLYWYRQTLGQGPEFLTYFQNEAQLEKSRLLSDRFSAERPKGSFSTLEIQRTEQGDSAMYLCASSLVGVQETQYFGPGTRLLVL.